The rows below give T cell receptor beta chains drawn from one sample of a study of blood T cell repertoires in COVID-19. Here immunoSEQ multiplex PCR was the method, and the copy in TCRdb shows in-frame clones only, minus some. The repertoire holds 250,000 to 350,000 clones, with about 87% as singletons. The specimen sequenced was PBMCs or T cells enriched from blood (not recorded which). The source of these receptors is a woman younger than 35 who had recovered from COVID-19. CDR3s include the opening cysteine and the closing phenylalanine or tryptophan. A D gene is named only where the DNA matches it firmly. Clone sizes are given selectively: once, few, many, or a class where the clone is expanded.

clone size: -
V gene: TRBV5-1
CDR3 length: 16
D gene: -
J gene: TRBJ2-3
CDR3 protein: CASSLAGRTSTDTQYF

clone size: -
V gene: TRBV19
CDR3 length: 13
D gene: TRBD2
J gene: TRBJ2-1
CDR3 protein: CASTLRGGDEQFF

clone size: -
V gene: TRBV25-1
CDR3 length: 16
D gene: TRBD1
J gene: TRBJ2-1
CDR3 protein: CASSGTHRGKGNEQFF

clone size: -
V gene: TRBV7-6
CDR3 length: 16
D gene: -
J gene: TRBJ1-2
CDR3 protein: CASSLDLGSTLYGYTF

clone size: -
V gene: TRBV9
CDR3 length: 15
D gene: TRBD1
J gene: TRBJ2-1
CDR3 protein: CASKPGQRSKGEQFF

clone size: -
V gene: TRBV5-1
CDR3 length: 15
D gene: TRBD1
J gene: TRBJ1-1
CDR3 protein: CASSPDRGRLTEAFF

clone size: -
V gene: TRBV6-5
CDR3 length: 16
D gene: -
J gene: TRBJ1-1
CDR3 protein: CASSYSIREGRPEAFF

clone size: -
V gene: TRBV11-2
CDR3 length: 14
D gene: -
J gene: TRBJ2-5
CDR3 protein: CASSLVLEGETQYF

clone size: -
V gene: TRBV21-1
CDR3 length: 16
D gene: -
J gene: TRBJ1-3
CDR3 protein: CASSKSGQSSGNTIYF

clone size: few
V gene: TRBV6-7
CDR3 length: 17
D gene: TRBD2
J gene: TRBJ2-5
CDR3 protein: CASRPEGGLEQQETQYF

clone size: -
V gene: TRBV18
CDR3 length: 16
D gene: TRBD2
J gene: TRBJ2-7
CDR3 protein: CASSPRAGGSSYEQYF

clone size: -
V gene: TRBV9
CDR3 length: 16
D gene: -
J gene: TRBJ2-1
CDR3 protein: CASSVVLGQDHNEQFF

clone size: few
V gene: TRBV3-1/TRBV3-2
CDR3 length: 16
D gene: TRBD2
J gene: TRBJ2-7
CDR3 protein: CASSLGLAGGSYEQYF

clone size: -
V gene: TRBV11-1
CDR3 length: 14
D gene: -
J gene: TRBJ2-7
CDR3 protein: CASSSRARSYEQYF

clone size: -
V gene: TRBV28
CDR3 length: 13
D gene: TRBD2
J gene: TRBJ2-5
CDR3 protein: CASNIAGSETQYF

clone size: once
V gene: TRBV19
CDR3 length: 12
D gene: TRBD1
J gene: TRBJ1-4
CDR3 protein: CASRQGAEKLFF

clone size: few
V gene: TRBV14
CDR3 length: 14
D gene: -
J gene: TRBJ1-3
CDR3 protein: CASSQAGSGNTIYF

clone size: -
V gene: TRBV5-1
CDR3 length: 16
D gene: -
J gene: TRBJ1-1
CDR3 protein: CASSLPAAAGNTEAFF

clone size: -
V gene: TRBV9
CDR3 length: 14
D gene: -
J gene: TRBJ1-1
CDR3 protein: CASSAHPREGVAFF

clone size: -
V gene: TRBV28
CDR3 length: 13
D gene: TRBD2
J gene: TRBJ2-4
CDR3 protein: CASSSTSGRIQYF

clone size: few
V gene: TRBV5-5
CDR3 length: 12
D gene: -
J gene: TRBJ2-5
CDR3 protein: CASSSGQETQYF

clone size: -
V gene: TRBV6-1
CDR3 length: 15
D gene: TRBD1
J gene: TRBJ1-5
CDR3 protein: CASSDGQANNQPQHF

clone size: -
V gene: TRBV4-3
CDR3 length: 15
D gene: -
J gene: TRBJ2-1
CDR3 protein: CASSQDYLPTGEQFF